One sample yielded the 12 T cell receptor beta chains listed below, sequenced in a study of T cell repertoires in cytomegalovirus infection (dated by TCRdb to about 2019). No antigen has been assigned to these receptors. According to the study, the label for this sample's treatment or condition signals: in vitro stimulation with specific CMV peptide epitopes to enrich CMV-specific T cells. Sequencing was performed on an Illumina HiSeq 1500. TCRdb passed the public sequencing reads through fastp at Q25 and MiXCR, retaining productive beta sequences. Each entry merges the rows of one CDR3 protein and shows their most common DNA and genes. The sample table holds about 920,000 distinct CDR3 sequences, of which about 33% were seen once. The ten largest clones add up to 13% of the sample. Sequenced material: cultured CD8+ T cells from PBMCs, taken from culture after CMV antigen stimulation. Source of these receptors: a human donor in good health (CMV status not recorded). Some clones in this sample may be carry-over from other donors' samples.

This clonotype was recorded a few times. V is TRBV9 and J is TRBJ1-2; TRBD1 is a possible D gene (6 bases). Germline V gives CDR1 SGDLS, CDR2 YYNGEE. This CDR3 is built from 13 residues. V was trimmed by 3 bases and J by 8 bases, leaving 14 bases between them. CDR3 protein: CASSGGQPWGYTF. CDR3 DNA sequence: TGTGCCAGCAGCGGGGGGCAGCCATGGGGCTACACCTTC.

This clonotype was found a few times. The chain has TRBV6-6 and TRBJ2-1; 9 positions agree with TRBD1. The CDR3 loop spans 16 amino acids. Germline lookup yields CDR1 MNHNY and CDR2 SVGAGI (reference sequence). The V gene end was trimmed by 2 bases and the J gene end by 3 bases; junction bases not matched to a gene: 5. The CDR3 nucleotides read TGTGCCAGCAGTTACGAGGACAGGGGACGCTACAATGAGCAGTTCTTC. Its protein is CASSYEDRGRYNEQFF.

This clonotype was seen a single time. This chain joins TRBV7-9 and TRBJ2-5, with D possibly being TRBD1 or TRBD2 (5 bases each). The germline CDR1 and CDR2 sequences are SEHNR and FQNEAQ (reference sequence). The CDR3 is made up of 14 amino acids. V lost 4 bases and J lost 3, with 12 bases in between. CDR3 sequence: CASSWGWQEETQYF. The CDR3, as DNA: TGTGCCAGCAGCTGGGGGTGGCAAGAAGAGACCCAGTACTTC.

This clonotype appeared many times. The chain combines TRBV12-3 or TRBV12-4 with TRBJ2-7; tentative D call: TRBD1 (7 bases). The length of the CDR3 is 15 residues. V dropped 7 bases and J dropped 3 bases, with 19 bases sitting between them. The CDR3 spells CASTPGGGGFYEQYF. As DNA, the CDR3 is TGTGCCAGCACCCCCGGAGGAGGGGGCTTCTACGAGCAGTACTTC.

V is TRBV5-5 and J is TRBJ2-1; possibly TRBD1 for D (5 bases). With 6 bases removed from V and 0 bases from J, the gap between germline ends came to 19 bases. CDR1 is SGHKS, CDR2 YYEKEE, per germline (reference sequence). The length of the CDR3 is 17 residues. In nucleotides, the CDR3 is TGTGCCAGCAACTTCCGTGGGGCAGCAAGCTCCTACAATGAGCAGTTCTTC. Residues: CASNFRGAASSYNEQFF.

The gene calls are TRBV20-1 and TRBJ2-3; D might be TRBD2 (6 bases). Trimming took off 0 bases at V and 4 bases at J, with 11 bases between the two ends. The CDR3 is 14 residues long. Germline V lookup: CDR1 DFQATT, CDR2 SNEGSKA (reference sequence). In DNA form, the CDR3 reads TGCAGTGCTAGAGAACTAGCAGAGGCAGATACGCAGTATTTT. Protein: CSARELAEADTQYF.

This clonotype was observed many times. This chain uses TRBV7-9 with TRBJ1-1; weak D call: TRBD1 (6 bases). Germline V lookup: CDR1 SEHNR, CDR2 FQNEAQ (reference sequence). The CDR3 has 13 residues. V was cut by 5 bases and J by 7 bases, with 14 bases left in between. CDR3 coding DNA: TGTGCCAGCAGCCCAGGGGATCGGGATGAAGCTTTCTTT. Translation gives CASSPGDRDEAFF.

This clonotype was detected many times. V is TRBV7-8 and J is TRBJ2-2, with 7 nucleotides matching TRBD2. CDR1 and CDR2 from the germline V gene are SGHVS and FQNEAQ. V lost 3 bases to trimming and J lost 4 bases; unmatched junction nucleotides: 5. The CDR3 has 15 residues. DNA for the CDR3: TGTGCCAGCAGCTTTTGGGGGAGGGCCACCGGGGAGCTGTTTTTT. Translating it yields CASSFWGRATGELFF.

V and J are TRBV12-3 or TRBV12-4 and TRBJ2-7, with a possible D match to TRBD1 (6 bases). This CDR3 contains 14 residues. V gave up 3 bases and J gave up 4 bases, with 13 bases separating them. The DNA of the CDR3 is TGTGCCAGCAGTTTGTGGCCAGGGGATTACGAGCAGTACTTC. Its protein is CASSLWPGDYEQYF.

This clonotype turned up a few times. The genes are TRBV6-5 and TRBJ2-7, with TRBD1 as a possible D gene (6 bases). This CDR3 has 14 amino acids. The V end was cut by 7 bases, the J end by 0 bases, with 13 bases between. Germline values: CDR1 MNHEY, CDR2 SVGAGI. The CDR3 is CASTPQGGSYEQYF. The CDR3 DNA reads TGTGCCAGCACCCCCCAAGGGGGCTCCTACGAGCAGTACTTC.

This clonotype was counted once. The chain employs TRBV6-6 and TRBJ2-2; 9 positions match TRBD1. V shed 5 bases and J 6 bases; nucleotides not matched to a gene: 7. The CDR3 sequence is 15 residues long. CDR1 and CDR2 (germline): MNHNY, SVGAGI (reference sequence). The CDR3 is CASSPGQGYPGELFF. DNA for the CDR3: TGTGCCAGCAGTCCGGGACAGGGATATCCCGGGGAGCTGTTTTTT.

This clonotype was counted only a few times. The chain recombines TRBV6-8 with TRBJ2-5; D perhaps matches TRBD1 (6 bases). Germline CDR1 is MNHGY and CDR2 is SAAAGT. With 0 bases removed from V and 5 bases from J, the gap between germline ends came to 10 bases. CDR3 length: 14 amino acids. The CDR3 DNA follows: TGTGCCAGCAGTTACTCGACAGGCCCGGAGACCCAGTACTTC. Translated: CASSYSTGPETQYF.